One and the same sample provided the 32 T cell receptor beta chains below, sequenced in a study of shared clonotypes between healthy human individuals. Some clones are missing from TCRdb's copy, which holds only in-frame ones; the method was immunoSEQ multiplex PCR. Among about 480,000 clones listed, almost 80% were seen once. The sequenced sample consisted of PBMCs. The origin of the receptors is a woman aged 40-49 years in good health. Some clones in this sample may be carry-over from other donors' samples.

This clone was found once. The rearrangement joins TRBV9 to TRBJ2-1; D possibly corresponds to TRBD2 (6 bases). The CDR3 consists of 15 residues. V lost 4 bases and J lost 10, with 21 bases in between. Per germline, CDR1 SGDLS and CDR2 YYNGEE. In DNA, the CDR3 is TGTGCCAGCAGCACGACGGGACTTTTGGGTGGGGAGCAGTTCTTC. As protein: CASSTTGLLGGEQFF.

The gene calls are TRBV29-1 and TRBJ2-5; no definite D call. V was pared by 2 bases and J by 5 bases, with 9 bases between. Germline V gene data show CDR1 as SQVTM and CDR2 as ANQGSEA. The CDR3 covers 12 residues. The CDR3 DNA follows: TGCAGCGTTGAACCCGGGTCGGAGACCCAGTACTTC. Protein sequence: CSVEPGSETQYF.

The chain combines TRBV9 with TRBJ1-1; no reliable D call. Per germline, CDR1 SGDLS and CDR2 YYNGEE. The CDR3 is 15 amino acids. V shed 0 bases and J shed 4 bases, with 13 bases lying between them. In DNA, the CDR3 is TGTGCCAGCAGCGTAGTAGCCTCAAGGACCACTGAAGCTTTCTTT. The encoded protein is CASSVVASRTTEAFF.

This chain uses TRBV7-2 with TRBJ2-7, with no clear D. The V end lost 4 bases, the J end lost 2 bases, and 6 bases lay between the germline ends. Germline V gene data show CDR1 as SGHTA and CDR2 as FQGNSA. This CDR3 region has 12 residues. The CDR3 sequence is CASSSRAYEQYF. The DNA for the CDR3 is TGTGCCAGCAGCTCCCGAGCCTACGAGCAGTACTTC.

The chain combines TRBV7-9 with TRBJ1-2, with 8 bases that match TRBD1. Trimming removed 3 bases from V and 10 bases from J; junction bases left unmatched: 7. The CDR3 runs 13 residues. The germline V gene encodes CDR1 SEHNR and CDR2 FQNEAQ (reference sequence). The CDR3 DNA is TGTGCCAGCAGCTTCCGCGGACAGGGATTCTACACCTTC. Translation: CASSFRGQGFYTF.

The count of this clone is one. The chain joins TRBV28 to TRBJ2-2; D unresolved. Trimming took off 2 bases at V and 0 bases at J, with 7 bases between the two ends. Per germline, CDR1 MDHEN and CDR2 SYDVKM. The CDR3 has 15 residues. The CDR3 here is CASSLRQTNTGELFF. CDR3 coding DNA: TGTGCCAGCAGTTTACGGCAGACGAACACCGGGGAGCTGTTTTTT.

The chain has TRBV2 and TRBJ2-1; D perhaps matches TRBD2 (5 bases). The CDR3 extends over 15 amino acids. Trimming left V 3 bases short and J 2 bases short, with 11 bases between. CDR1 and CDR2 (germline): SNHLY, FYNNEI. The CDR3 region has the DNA TGTGCCAGCAGTGAGAAGGGAGAGGCCTACAATGAGCAGTTCTTC. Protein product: CASSEKGEAYNEQFF. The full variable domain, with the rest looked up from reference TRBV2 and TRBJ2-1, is EPEVTQTPSHQVTQMGQEVILRCVPISNHLYFYWYRQILGQKVEFLVSFYNNEISEKSEIFDDQFSVERPDGSNFTLKIRSTKLEDSAMYFCASSEKGEAYNEQFFGPGTRLTVL.

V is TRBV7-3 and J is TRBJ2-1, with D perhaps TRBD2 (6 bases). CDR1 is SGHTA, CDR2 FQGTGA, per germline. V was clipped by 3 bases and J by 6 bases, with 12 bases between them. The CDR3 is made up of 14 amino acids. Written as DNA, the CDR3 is TGTGCCAGCAGCTTCAGGAGGGCCACCAATGAGCAGTTCTTC. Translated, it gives CASSFRRATNEQFF.

The CDR3 protein is CASSFHHEQFF. The DNA for the CDR3 is TGTGCCAGCAGCTTCCACCATGAGCAGTTCTTC. The gene calls are TRBV9 and TRBJ2-1; D is ambiguous. Trimming left V 4 bases short and J 8 bases short, with 7 bases between. The germline V gene has CDR1 SGDLS and CDR2 YYNGEE. The CDR3 contains 11 residues.

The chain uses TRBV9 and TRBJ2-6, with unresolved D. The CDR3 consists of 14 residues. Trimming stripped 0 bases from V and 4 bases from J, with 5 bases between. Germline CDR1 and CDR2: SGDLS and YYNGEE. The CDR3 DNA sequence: TGTGCCAGCAGCGTAGACTTGGGGGCCAACGTCCTGACTTTC. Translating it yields CASSVDLGANVLTF.

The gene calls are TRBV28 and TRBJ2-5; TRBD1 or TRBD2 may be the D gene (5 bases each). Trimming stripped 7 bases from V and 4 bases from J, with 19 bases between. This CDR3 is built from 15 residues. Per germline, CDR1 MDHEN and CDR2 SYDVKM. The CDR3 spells CASTSTGTIGETQYF. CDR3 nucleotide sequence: TGTGCCAGCACTAGCACCGGGACGATTGGAGAGACCCAGTACTTC.

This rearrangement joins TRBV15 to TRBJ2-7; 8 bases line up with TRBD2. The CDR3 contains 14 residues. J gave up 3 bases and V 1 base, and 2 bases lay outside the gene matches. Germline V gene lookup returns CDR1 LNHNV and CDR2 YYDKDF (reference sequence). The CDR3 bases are TGTGCCACCAGCAGAGCGGGAGGGGGCTACGAGCAGTACTTC. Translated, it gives CATSRAGGGYEQYF.

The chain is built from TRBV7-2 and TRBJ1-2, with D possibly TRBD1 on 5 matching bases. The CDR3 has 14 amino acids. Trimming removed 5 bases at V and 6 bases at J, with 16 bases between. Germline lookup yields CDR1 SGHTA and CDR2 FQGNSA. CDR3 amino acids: CASSQGAGLNGYTF. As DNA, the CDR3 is TGTGCCAGCAGCCAGGGTGCCGGGCTCAATGGCTACACCTTC.

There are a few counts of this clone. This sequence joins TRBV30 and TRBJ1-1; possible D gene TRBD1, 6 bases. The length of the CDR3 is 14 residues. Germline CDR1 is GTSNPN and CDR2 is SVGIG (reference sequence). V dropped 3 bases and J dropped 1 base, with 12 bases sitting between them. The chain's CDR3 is CAWRRDTPNTEAFF. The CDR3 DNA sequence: TGTGCCTGGAGGAGGGACACCCCGAACACTGAAGCTTTCTTT.

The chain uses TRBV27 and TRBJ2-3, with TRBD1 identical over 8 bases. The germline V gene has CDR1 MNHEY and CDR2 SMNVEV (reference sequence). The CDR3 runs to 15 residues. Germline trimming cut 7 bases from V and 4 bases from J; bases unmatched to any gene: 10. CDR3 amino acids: CASKPTGEESDTQYF. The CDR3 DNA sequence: TGTGCCAGCAAGCCGACAGGGGAGGAATCAGATACGCAGTATTTT.

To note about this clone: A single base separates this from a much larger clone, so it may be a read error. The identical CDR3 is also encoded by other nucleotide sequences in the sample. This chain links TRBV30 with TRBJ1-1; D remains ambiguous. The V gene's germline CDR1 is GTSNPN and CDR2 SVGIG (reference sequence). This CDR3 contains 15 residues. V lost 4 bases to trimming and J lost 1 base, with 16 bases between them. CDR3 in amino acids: CAWTPKEGRNTEAFF. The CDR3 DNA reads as TGTGCCTGGACCCCGAAGGAAGGCAGGAACACTGAAGCTTTCTTT. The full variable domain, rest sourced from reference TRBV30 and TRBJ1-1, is SQTIHQWPATLVQPVGSPLSLECTVEGTSNPNLYWYRQAAGRGLQLLFYSVGIGQISSEVPQNLSASRPQDRQFILSSKKLLLSDSGFYLCAWTPKEGRNTEAFFGQGTRLTVV.

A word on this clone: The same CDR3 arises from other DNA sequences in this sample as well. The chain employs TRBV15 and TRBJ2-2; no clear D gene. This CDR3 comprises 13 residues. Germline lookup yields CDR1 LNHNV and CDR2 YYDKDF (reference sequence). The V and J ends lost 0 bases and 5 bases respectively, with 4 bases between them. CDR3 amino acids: CATSRDPTGELFF. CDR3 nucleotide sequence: TGTGCCACCAGCAGAGATCCAACCGGGGAGCTGTTTTTT.

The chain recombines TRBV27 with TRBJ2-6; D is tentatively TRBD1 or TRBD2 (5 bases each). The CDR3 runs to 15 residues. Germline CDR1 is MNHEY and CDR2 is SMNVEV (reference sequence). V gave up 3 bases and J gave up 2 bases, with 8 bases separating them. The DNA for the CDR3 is TGTGCCAGCAGTTTGCTGGGGGCTGGGGCCAACGTCCTGACTTTC. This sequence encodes CASSLLGAGANVLTF.

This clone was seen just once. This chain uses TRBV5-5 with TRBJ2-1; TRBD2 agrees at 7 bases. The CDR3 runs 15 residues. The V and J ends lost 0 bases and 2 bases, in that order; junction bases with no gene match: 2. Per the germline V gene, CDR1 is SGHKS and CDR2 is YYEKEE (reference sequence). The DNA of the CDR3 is TGTGCCAGCAGCTTGGATGGGACTACCTACAATGAGCAGTTCTTC. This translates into CASSLDGTTYNEQFF. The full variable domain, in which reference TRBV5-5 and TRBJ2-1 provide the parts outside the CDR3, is DAGVTQSPTHLIKTRGQQVTLRCSPISGHKSVSWYQQVLGQGPQFIFQYYEKEERGRGNFPDRFSARQFPNYSSELNVNALLLGDSALYLCASSLDGTTYNEQFFGPGTRLTVL.

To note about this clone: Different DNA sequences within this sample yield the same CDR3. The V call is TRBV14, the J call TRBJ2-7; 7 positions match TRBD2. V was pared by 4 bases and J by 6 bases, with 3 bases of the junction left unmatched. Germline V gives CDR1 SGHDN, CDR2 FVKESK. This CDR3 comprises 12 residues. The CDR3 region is CASSPTSAEQYF. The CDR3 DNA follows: TGTGCCAGCAGCCCAACTAGCGCCGAGCAGTACTTC.

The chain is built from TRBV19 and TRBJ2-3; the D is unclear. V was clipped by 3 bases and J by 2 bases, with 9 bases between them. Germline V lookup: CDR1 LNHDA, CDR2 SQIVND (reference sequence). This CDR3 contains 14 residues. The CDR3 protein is CASSITPLTDTQYF. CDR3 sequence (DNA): TGTGCCAGTAGTATTACACCTCTCACAGATACGCAGTATTTT.

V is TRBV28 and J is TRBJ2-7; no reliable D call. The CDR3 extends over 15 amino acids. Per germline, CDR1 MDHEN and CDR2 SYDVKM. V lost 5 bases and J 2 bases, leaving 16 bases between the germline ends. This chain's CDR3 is CASSTHTGSPYEQYF. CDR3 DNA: TGTGCCAGCAGTACCCACACCGGGTCCCCCTACGAGCAGTACTTC.

CDR3: CASSFLGQSYEQYF. For the CDR3, the DNA is TGTGCCAGCAGCTTTCTGGGACAATCCTACGAGCAGTACTTC. The chain uses TRBV11-2 and TRBJ2-7; perhaps TRBD1 as D (6 bases). Germline values: CDR1 SGHAT, CDR2 FQNNGV. The CDR3 is made up of 14 amino acids. Trimming removed 3 bases at V and 1 base at J, with 10 bases between.

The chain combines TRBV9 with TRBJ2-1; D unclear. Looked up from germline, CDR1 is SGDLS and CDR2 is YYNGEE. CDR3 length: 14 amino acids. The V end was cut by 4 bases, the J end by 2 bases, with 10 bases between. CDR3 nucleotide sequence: TGTGCCAGCAGCACCCATGGAACCTACAATGAGCAGTTCTTC. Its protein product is CASSTHGTYNEQFF. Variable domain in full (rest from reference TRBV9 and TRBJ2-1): DSGVTQTPKHLITATGQRVTLRCSPRSGDLSVYWYQQSLDQGLQFLIQYYNGEERAKGNILERFSAQQFPDLHSELNLSSLELGDSALYFCASSTHGTYNEQFFGPGTRLTVL.

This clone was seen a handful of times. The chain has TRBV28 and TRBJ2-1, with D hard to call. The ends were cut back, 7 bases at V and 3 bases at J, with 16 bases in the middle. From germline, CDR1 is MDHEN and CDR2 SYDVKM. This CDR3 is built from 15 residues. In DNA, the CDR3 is TGTGCCAGCACTCAAAATGGGCAGCTCTACAATGAGCAGTTCTTC. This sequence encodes CASTQNGQLYNEQFF.

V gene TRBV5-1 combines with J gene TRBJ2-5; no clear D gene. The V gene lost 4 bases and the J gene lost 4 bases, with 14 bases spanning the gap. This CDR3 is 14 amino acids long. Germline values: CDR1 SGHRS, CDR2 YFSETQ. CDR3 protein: CASSLDENVETQYF. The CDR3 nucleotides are TGCGCCAGCAGCCTAGACGAGAACGTAGAGACCCAGTACTTC.

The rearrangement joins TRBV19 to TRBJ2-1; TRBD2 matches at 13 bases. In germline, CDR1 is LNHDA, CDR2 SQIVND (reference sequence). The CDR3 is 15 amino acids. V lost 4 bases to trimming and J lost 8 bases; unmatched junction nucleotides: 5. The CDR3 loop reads CASSKTSGRAYEQFF. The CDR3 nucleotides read TGTGCCAGTAGTAAAACTAGCGGGAGGGCCTATGAGCAGTTCTTC.

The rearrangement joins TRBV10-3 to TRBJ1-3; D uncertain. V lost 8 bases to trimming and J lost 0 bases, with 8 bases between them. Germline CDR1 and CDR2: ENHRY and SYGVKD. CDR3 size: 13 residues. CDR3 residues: CAIGPPSGNTIYF. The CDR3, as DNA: TGTGCCATCGGTCCCCCCTCTGGAAACACCATATATTTT.

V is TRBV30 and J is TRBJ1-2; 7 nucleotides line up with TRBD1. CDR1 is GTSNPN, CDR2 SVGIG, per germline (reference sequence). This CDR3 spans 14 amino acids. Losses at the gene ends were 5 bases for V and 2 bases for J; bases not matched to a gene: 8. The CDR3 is CAWGQGVWNYGYTF. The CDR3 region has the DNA TGTGCCTGGGGCCAGGGGGTTTGGAACTATGGCTACACCTTC. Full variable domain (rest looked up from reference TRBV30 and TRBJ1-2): SQTIHQWPATLVQPVGSPLSLECTVEGTSNPNLYWYRQAAGRGLQLLFYSVGIGQISSEVPQNLSASRPQDRQFILSSKKLLLSDSGFYLCAWGQGVWNYGYTFGSGTRLTVV.

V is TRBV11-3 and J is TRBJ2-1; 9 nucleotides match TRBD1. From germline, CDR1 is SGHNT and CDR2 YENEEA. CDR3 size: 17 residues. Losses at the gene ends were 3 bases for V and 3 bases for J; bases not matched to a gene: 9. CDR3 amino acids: CASSLDTGTGIYNEQFF. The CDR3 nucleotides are TGTGCCAGCAGCTTGGACACCGGGACAGGGATCTACAATGAGCAGTTCTTC.

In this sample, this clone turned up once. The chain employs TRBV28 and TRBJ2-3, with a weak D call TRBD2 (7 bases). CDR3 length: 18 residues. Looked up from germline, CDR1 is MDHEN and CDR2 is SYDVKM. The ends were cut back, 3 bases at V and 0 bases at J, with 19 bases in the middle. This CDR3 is CASSLGGGAGPSTDTQYF. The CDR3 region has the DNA TGTGCCAGCAGTTTGGGAGGGGGAGCGGGCCCTAGCACAGATACGCAGTATTTT.

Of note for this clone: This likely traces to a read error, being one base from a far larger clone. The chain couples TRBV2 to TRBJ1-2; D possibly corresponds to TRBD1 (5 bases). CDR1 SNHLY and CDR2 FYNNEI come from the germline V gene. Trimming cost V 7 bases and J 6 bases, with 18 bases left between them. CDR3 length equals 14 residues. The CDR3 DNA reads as TGTGCCAGCATTGCGTTGAGGGGAGGGCATGGCTACACCTTC. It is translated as CASIALRGGHGYTF.